In this sample, the clone carrying this T cell receptor beta chain turned up many times. This entry belongs to a study of neurological immune-mediated disorders. TCRdb re-called the 5' RACE reads with MiXCR, one entry per CDR3 protein. The sample shows 39,000 or so distinct CDR3 sequences, roughly 2.5% of them seen only once. The V gene lost 2 bases and the J gene lost 9 bases, with 13 bases spanning the gap. The germline CDR1 and CDR2 sequences are SGHTA and FQGNSA. This CDR3 has 14 residues. The rearrangement uses TRBV7-2 and TRBJ1-4; weak D call: TRBD1 (6 bases). The source material was PBMCs. The TCR was taken from a man aged 25-40 years with multiple sclerosis. DNA for the CDR3: TGTGCCAGCAGCTTAAACGGGGGACAAAAAAAACTGTTTTTT. This codes for CASSLNGGQKKLFF.